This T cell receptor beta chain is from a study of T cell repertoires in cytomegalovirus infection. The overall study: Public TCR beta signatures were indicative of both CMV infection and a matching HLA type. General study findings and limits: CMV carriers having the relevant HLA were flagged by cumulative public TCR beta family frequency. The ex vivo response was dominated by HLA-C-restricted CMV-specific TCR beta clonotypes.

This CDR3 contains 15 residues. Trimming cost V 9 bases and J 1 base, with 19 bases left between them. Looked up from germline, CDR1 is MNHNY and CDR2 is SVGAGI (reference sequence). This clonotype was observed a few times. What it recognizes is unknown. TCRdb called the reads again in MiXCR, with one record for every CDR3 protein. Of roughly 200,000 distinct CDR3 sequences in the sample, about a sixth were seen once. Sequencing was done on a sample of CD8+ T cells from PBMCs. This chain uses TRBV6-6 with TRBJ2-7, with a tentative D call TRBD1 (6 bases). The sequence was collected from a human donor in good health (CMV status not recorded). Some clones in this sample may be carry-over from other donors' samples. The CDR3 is CASTMPGTNSYEQYF. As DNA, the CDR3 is TGTGCCAGTACAATGCCGGGGACAAATTCCTACGAGCAGTACTTC.